This T cell receptor (beta chain) was sequenced for a study of blood T cell repertoires in COVID-19. Study at large: Donors in the United States, Italy and Spain gave samples during acute or convalescent COVID-19. T cells, B-cell-depleted T cells, or PBMCs supplied cDNA or gDNA.

V was clipped by 5 bases and J by 5 bases; unmatched bases: 5. The CDR3 has 13 residues. Germline V gene data show CDR1 as SEHNR and CDR2 as FQNEAQ (reference sequence). Authors' processing steps: Quantification of nucleated cells was approximated via reference gene primer amplification. Measured with immunoSEQ multiplex PCR; TCRdb has only the in-frame clones, and not every one. The V and J calls and clone size are taken from that table; D and trimming were inferred from the DNA. The table shows about 120,000 clones, with 80% occurring only once. Source material: peripheral blood. V and J are TRBV7-9 and TRBJ2-7; the match to TRBD2 covers 8 bases. This clonotype originated in a human donor in a cohort sampled during active COVID-19. CDR3 sequence: CASSPKTSDEQYF. CDR3 in DNA: TGTGCCAGCAGCCCGAAGACTAGCGACGAGCAGTACTTC. The whole variable domain, filled in from reference TRBV7-9 and TRBJ2-7, reads DTGVSQNPRHKITKRGQNVTFRCDPISEHNRLYWYRQTLGQGPEFLTYFQNEAQLEKSRLLSDRFSAERPKGSFSTLEIQRTEQGDSAMYLCASSPKTSDEQYFGPGTRLTVT.